A selection of T cell receptor beta chains follows, all from one sample in a study of memory CD4+ T cells and cytomegalovirus serostatus. Clones were read by immunoSEQ multiplex PCR, and TCRdb kept only the in-frame ones, dropping some. The sample includes approximately 50,000 clones, over 65% of them seen just once. The sample taken for sequencing was memory CD4+ T cells from blood. Receptor source: an adult in good health and CMV-seropositive. The CDR3 runs from the conserved cysteine through the conserved F or W. Fields, in order: V gene, D gene, clone size, CDR3 length, J gene, CDR3 protein, CDR3 DNA. The D gene is left open where the match is weak. For some rows the clone size is stated as once, few or many, or as a class when expanded; others skip it.

TRBV19	.	.	14	TRBJ2-3	CASSIEQGPDTQYF	TGTGCCAGTAGTATAGAGCAGGGGCCAGATACGCAGTATTTT
TRBV6-4	TRBD2	.	14	TRBJ2-1	CASRFVSGSTEQFF	TGTGCCAGCCGATTCGTCAGCGGGAGTACTGAGCAGTTCTTC
TRBV6-5	.	once	11	TRBJ1-2	CASSSTSGYTF	TGTGCCAGCAGTTCCACAAGTGGCTACACCTTC
TRBV7-6	.	.	13	TRBJ1-1	CASSLNDYTEAFF	TGTGCCAGCAGCTTAAATGATTACACTGAAGCTTTCTTT
TRBV6-6	TRBD2	.	13	TRBJ2-3	CASSSGTSGPSYF	TGTGCCAGCAGCTCGGGGACTAGCGGTCCATCGTATTTT
TRBV5-1	TRBD2	.	15	TRBJ2-1	CASSPGTSGSTEQFF	TGCGCCAGCAGCCCCGGGACTAGCGGGAGTACGGAGCAGTTCTTC
TRBV6-1	TRBD1	.	13	TRBJ2-7	CASSDGTGREQYF	TGTGCCAGCAGTGATGGGACAGGGAGGGAGCAGTACTTC
TRBV5-8	.	few	13	TRBJ2-6	CADQNSGANVLTF	TGTGCCGACCAGAACTCTGGGGCCAACGTCCTGACTTTC
TRBV13	TRBD1	.	13	TRBJ1-2	CASSRGTADGYTF	TGTGCCAGCAGCCGCGGGACAGCTGACGGCTACACCTTC
TRBV5-4	TRBD1	.	14	TRBJ1-2	CASSLDRGNYGYTF	TGTGCCAGCAGCTTGGACAGGGGAAACTATGGCTACACCTTC
TRBV5-4	.	few	14	TRBJ1-1	CASRGSPEVTEAFF	TGTGCCAGCCGGGGCTCGCCCGAGGTCACTGAAGCTTTCTTT
TRBV7-9	.	.	14	TRBJ2-3	CASSLQAGKPTQYF	TGTGCCAGCAGCTTACAGGCTGGGAAACCCACGCAGTATTTT
TRBV28	TRBD1	once	14	TRBJ1-5	CASRLTGAGQPQHF	TGTGCCAGCAGACTAACAGGGGCTGGCCAGCCCCAGCATTTT
TRBV6-6	TRBD2	.	15	TRBJ2-1	CASSYPSRSGSTQFF	TGTGCCAGCAGTTACCCCTCGAGGAGCGGGAGCACCCAGTTCTTC
TRBV6-1	.	.	12	TRBJ2-7	CASSENPREQYF	TGTGCCAGCAGTGAAAATCCAAGGGAGCAGTACTTC
TRBV11-3	TRBD2	.	17	TRBJ2-2	CASSLVTSGGNTGELFF	TGTGCCAGCAGCTTAGTGACTAGCGGGGGGAACACCGGGGAGCTGTTTTTT
TRBV5-1	TRBD1	.	14	TRBJ1-2	CASSPGQTIQGYTF	TGCGCCAGCAGCCCGGGACAGACTATTCAGGGCTACACCTTC
TRBV4-2	TRBD1	.	14	TRBJ1-3	CASSRDSSGNTIYF	TGTGCCAGCAGCCGGGACAGCTCTGGAAACACCATATATTTT
TRBV9	.	many	14	TRBJ1-2	CASSAGRSHPGYTF	TGTGCCAGCAGCGCCGGACGGTCCCACCCTGGCTACACCTTC
TRBV28	TRBD2	.	18	TRBJ2-7	CASNKLGLAGGTSYEQYF	TGTGCCAGCAACAAACTCGGACTAGCGGGAGGTACGTCCTACGAGCAGTACTTC
TRBV6-4	.	.	15	TRBJ1-5	CASSDSVEVGQPQHF	TGTGCCAGCAGTGACTCAGTAGAGGTCGGGCAGCCCCAGCATTTT
TRBV6-6	TRBD1	.	15	TRBJ1-5	CASRTDRGPHQPQHF	TGTGCCAGCAGGACTGACAGGGGGCCTCATCAGCCCCAGCATTTT
TRBV6-5	.	.	13	TRBJ1-5	CASRPHSNQPQHF	TGTGCCAGCAGACCCCATAGCAATCAGCCCCAGCATTTT
TRBV14	TRBD2	.	12	TRBJ2-5	CASGTSGGTQYF	TGTGCCAGCGGGACTAGCGGGGGGACCCAGTACTTC
TRBV30	.	few	13	TRBJ2-7	CAWSALIQGGQYF	TGTGCCTGGAGTGCCCTTATCCAGGGAGGGCAGTACTTC
TRBV7-9	TRBD1	.	14	TRBJ2-7	CASSFPDRGFEQYF	TGTGCCAGCAGCTTTCCGGACAGGGGTTTCGAGCAGTACTTC
TRBV19	.	few	11	TRBJ2-1	CASSRWAEQFF	TGTGCCAGTAGTAGATGGGCTGAGCAGTTCTTC
TRBV11-2	.	.	13	TRBJ2-3	CASNKGASDTQYF	TGTGCCAGCAACAAAGGGGCTTCAGATACGCAGTATTTT
TRBV19	TRBD2	.	15	TRBJ2-3	CASSPSGGHTDTQYF	TGTGCCAGTAGCCCTAGCGGGGGACACACAGATACGCAGTATTTT
TRBV28	.	.	14	TRBJ1-2	CASSSGSLDHRYTF	TGTGCCAGCAGCTCCGGAAGTCTGGACCATCGCTACACCTTC
TRBV7-7	TRBD2	.	16	TRBJ2-2	CASSATSGSNTGELFF	TGTGCCAGCAGTGCCACTAGCGGGAGTAACACCGGGGAGCTGTTTTTT
TRBV25-1	.	.	13	TRBJ2-7	CASRRGSSYEQYF	TGTGCCAGCAGGAGGGGAAGCTCCTACGAGCAGTACTTC
TRBV18	TRBD1	.	14	TRBJ2-7	CASSPRQGTYEQYF	TGTGCCAGCTCACCCCGACAGGGTACCTACGAGCAGTACTTC
TRBV2	TRBD1	.	13	TRBJ1-1	CASSRTGSTEAFF	TGTGCCAGCTCGAGGACAGGGTCTACTGAAGCTTTCTTT
TRBV2	.	.	11	TRBJ1-1	CATGRDIEAFF	TGTGCCACTGGCCGGGACATTGAAGCTTTCTTT
TRBV5-1	.	.	15	TRBJ1-5	CASSYDGPPNQPQHF	TGCGCCAGCAGCTACGATGGCCCTCCTAATCAGCCCCAGCATTTT
TRBV7-2	.	.	15	TRBJ1-5	CASSPKGREGQPQHF	TGTGCCAGCAGCCCAAAGGGGAGGGAGGGTCAGCCCCAGCATTTT
TRBV5-6	.	.	16	TRBJ2-5	CASSLTPRLGQETQYF	TGTGCCAGCAGCTTGACCCCGCGCCTGGGGCAAGAGACCCAGTACTTC
TRBV7-8	.	few	13	TRBJ1-2	CASSNDRLYGYTF	TGTGCCAGCAGCAACGACAGGTTATACGGCTACACCTTC
TRBV7-2	TRBD1	.	17	TRBJ2-1	CASSPNLQGALGNEQFF	TGTGCCAGCAGCCCGAACCTACAGGGGGCGCTTGGAAATGAGCAGTTCTTC
TRBV5-4	.	.	13	TRBJ1-5	CASSDSSNQPQHF	TGTGCCAGCAGCGACAGTAGCAATCAGCCCCAGCATTTT
TRBV6-5	.	.	14	TRBJ1-4	CASSRTGYNEKLFF	TGTGCCAGCAGCCGGACCGGGTATAATGAAAAACTGTTTTTT
TRBV6-5	.	.	14	TRBJ2-4	CASSYPRGKDIQYF	TGTGCCAGCAGTTACCCGAGGGGTAAGGACATTCAGTACTTC
TRBV27	.	.	15	TRBJ1-2	CASSFGALTNYGYTF	TGTGCCAGCAGTTTTGGCGCACTAACCAACTATGGCTACACCTTC
TRBV7-9	.	.	17	TRBJ2-1	CASSLLGGKSSYNEQFF	TGTGCCAGCAGCTTACTAGGTGGGAAGAGCTCCTACAATGAGCAGTTCTTC
TRBV7-2	TRBD1	.	15	TRBJ1-1	CASSWTGSGNTEAFF	TGTGCCAGCAGCTGGACAGGGTCGGGGAACACTGAAGCTTTCTTT
TRBV30	.	.	13	TRBJ2-7	CAWGEEAPYEQYF	TGTGCCTGGGGTGAAGAGGCCCCCTACGAGCAGTACTTC
TRBV7-3	.	.	13	TRBJ2-1	CASSLAANNEQFF	TGTGCCAGCAGCTTAGCAGCGAACAATGAGCAGTTCTTC
TRBV20-1	.	.	11	TRBJ1-2	CSASPYEGYTF	TGCAGTGCTAGCCCGTATGAAGGCTACACCTTC